This T cell receptor beta chain comes out of a study of response to subunit inactivated influenza vaccine. Study results and caveats: New T cells are recruited in small numbers by each seasonal influenza vaccination, according to the authors' suggestion.

This clonotype was recorded many times. Its antigen is unidentified. V dropped 5 bases and J dropped 2; count of bases not matched to a gene: 7. Germline loops: CDR1 DFQATT, CDR2 SNEGSKA (reference sequence). The CDR3 spans 16 residues. One entry per CDR3 protein, called by TCRdb with MiXCR from the RT-PCR reads. The data contain about 180,000 distinct CDR3 sequences, about 9% of them singletons. This TCR was recovered from a man aged 50-59 years who received an inactivated influenza vaccine. The chain links TRBV20-1 to TRBJ2-3; 13 nucleotides align to TRBD2. This sample comprised non-naive T cells sorted from PBMCs, obtained on the day of vaccination. CDR3 amino acids: CSARPGTSGVTDTQYF. CDR3 nucleotides: TGCAGTGCTCGCCCGGGGACTAGCGGGGTCACAGATACGCAGTATTTT.